Only a few counts were recorded for the clone carrying this T cell receptor beta chain. The PCR was carried out with 60 Vbeta primers and 13 Jbeta primers. The protocol was immunoSEQ multiplex PCR, while the TCRdb copy is restricted to in-frame clones and leaves out a portion. The table records about 160,000 clones, over 70% of them present only once. V shed 0 bases and J shed 4 bases, with 12 bases lying between them. Germline values: CDR1 MNHEY, CDR2 SMNVEV (reference sequence). CDR3 length: 15 residues. This specimen comes from a study of cytomegalovirus exposure and HLA in healthy donors. The TCR sequence derives from a woman aged 30 to 39 in good health and CMV-seronegative. Source material: PBMCs. V gene TRBV27 combines with J gene TRBJ1-1; tentative D call: TRBD1 (5 bases). CDR3 loop: CASSLSPGGGTEAFF. CDR3 DNA sequence: TGTGCCAGCAGTTTATCGCCCGGGGGAGGCACTGAAGCTTTCTTT.